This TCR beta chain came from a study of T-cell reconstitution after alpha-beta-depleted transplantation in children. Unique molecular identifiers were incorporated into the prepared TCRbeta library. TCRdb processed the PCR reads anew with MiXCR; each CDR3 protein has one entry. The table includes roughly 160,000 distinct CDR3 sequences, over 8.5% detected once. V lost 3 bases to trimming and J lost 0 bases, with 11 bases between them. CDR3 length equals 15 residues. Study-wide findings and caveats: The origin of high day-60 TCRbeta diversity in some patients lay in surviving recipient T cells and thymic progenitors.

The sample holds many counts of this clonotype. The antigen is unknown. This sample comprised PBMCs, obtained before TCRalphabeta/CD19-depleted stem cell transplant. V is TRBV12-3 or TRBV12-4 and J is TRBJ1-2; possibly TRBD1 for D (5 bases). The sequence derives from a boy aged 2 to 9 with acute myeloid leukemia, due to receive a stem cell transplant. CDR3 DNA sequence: TGTGCCAGCAGTTTCGGGGCAGCATCTAACTATGGCTACACCTTC. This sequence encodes CASSFGAASNYGYTF.